The source of this T cell receptor beta chain is a study of T-cell memory formation after mild COVID-19. With respect to this clonotype: The antigen remains undetermined.

The study, taken as a whole, reports: The authors did not confirm SARS-CoV-2 specificity of second-wave clones peaking day 37.

TCRdb re-derived calls from the 5' RACE reads in MiXCR, one entry per CDR3 protein. The sample has around 390,000 distinct CDR3 sequences; more than 15% are singletons. Germline V gene lookup returns CDR1 SGHRS and CDR2 YFSETQ. CDR3 size: 15 residues. The V end was cut by 4 bases, the J end by 4 bases, with 14 bases between. This receptor was taken from a man aged 18 to 29 who had mild COVID-19 (a few samples of this study predate the infection). Cell type and time point are not known. What was sequenced was PBMCs or a T cell subset sorted from them (not recorded which). The rearrangement joins TRBV5-1 to TRBJ2-2; possibly TRBD1 for D (6 bases). The DNA for the CDR3 is TGCGCCAGCAGCCCGGCCAGGGGAACCACCGGGGAGCTGTTTTTT. It codes for CASSPARGTTGELFF.